This T cell receptor (beta chain) was sequenced during a study of blood T cell repertoires in COVID-19. The ends lost 10 bases at V and 9 bases at J; junction bases unmatched: 18. The CDR3 runs to 15 residues. Germline V gives CDR1 MNHNY, CDR2 SVGAGI (reference sequence). As originally analysed: It was from reference gene primer amplification that nucleated cell counts were estimated. Clones were sequenced by immunoSEQ multiplex PCR, and TCRdb holds only the in-frame ones, with some missing. That table gives V, J and clone size, and the DNA gave D and trimming. In the table there are approximately 57,000 clones, around 80% of which are singletons.

Material: peripheral blood. The J gene is TRBJ2-1, the V gene TRBV6-6; 7 nucleotides line up with TRBD1. This receptor was identified in an elderly woman with acute or convalescent COVID-19. The CDR3 DNA reads TGTGCCACCAACCCCCGGACAGGCCCAAGGGGTGAGCAGTTCTTC. Residues: CATNPRTGPRGEQFF.